Shown below are 10 T cell receptor beta chains from a single sample sequenced in a study of cytomegalovirus exposure and HLA in healthy donors. PCR used 60 Vbeta primers and 13 Jbeta primers. Data came from immunoSEQ multiplex PCR; TCRdb stores just in-frame clones and leaves some out. Seen here are under 150,000 clones, 84% observed once, and the top ten hold under 3.5%. The sequencing input was PBMCs. The receptor set was obtained from a man in his forties or fifties in good health and CMV-seronegative.

The CDR3 loop reads CASSSRGTGEPSPLHF. Here the CDR3 DNA reads TGTGCCAGCAGCTCCCGGGGGACAGGGGAACCTTCACCCCTCCACTTT. The V call is TRBV7-9, the J call TRBJ1-6; TRBD1 aligns across 10 bases. Per germline, CDR1 SEHNR and CDR2 FQNEAQ (reference sequence). V was clipped by 4 bases and J by 9 bases; unmatched bases: 9. This CDR3 spans 16 amino acids.

This chain uses TRBV18 with TRBJ2-7, with TRBD1 identical over 8 bases. After removal of 0 bases from V and 1 base from J, the junction contained 5 bases not matched to a gene. The germline CDR1 and CDR2 sequences are KGHSH and LQKENI. This CDR3 has 16 amino acids. The CDR3 protein is CASSPPPRGLSYEQYF. The CDR3 nucleotides read TGTGCCAGCTCACCACCGCCCAGGGGGCTATCCTACGAGCAGTACTTC.

The chain recombines TRBV9 with TRBJ1-2; 10 nucleotides match TRBD1. This CDR3 has 14 residues. Germline V CDR1 and CDR2: SGDLS, YYNGEE. V dropped 5 bases and J dropped 4; count of bases not matched to a gene: 5. The CDR3 nucleotides are TGTGCCAGCAGTCAGGGGACAGGGGTCTATGGCTACACCTTC. This translates into CASSQGTGVYGYTF.

The chain uses TRBV6-1 and TRBJ1-3; perhaps TRBD1 as D (6 bases). Looked up from germline, CDR1 is MNHNS and CDR2 is SASEGT. The CDR3 is 14 residues long. V dropped 3 bases and J dropped 4 bases, with 10 bases sitting between them. CDR3 amino acids: CASSDGTLGNTIYF. As DNA, the CDR3 is TGTGCCAGCAGTGACGGGACACTCGGAAACACCATATATTTT.

V gene TRBV4-3 combines with J gene TRBJ2-6; perhaps TRBD1 as D (5 bases). The germline V gene has CDR1 LGHNA and CDR2 YSLEER. The CDR3 is made up of 16 amino acids. V was shortened by 0 bases and J by 2 bases, with 8 bases between the two germline ends. As DNA, the CDR3 is TGCGCCAGCAGCCAAGATCCCAGGGCTGGGGCCAACGTCCTGACTTTC. This gives the protein CASSQDPRAGANVLTF.

A remark on this clone: The junction and the germline gene differ at one end; a read error may be behind it. CDR3 DNA sequence: TGTGTCAGTAGTACCAGACAGGGGGGAGAAGCTTTCTTT. This encodes CVSSTRQGGEAFF. V is TRBV19 and J is TRBJ1-1, with 9 bases that match TRBD1. The CDR3 covers 13 residues. Germline values: CDR1 LNHDA, CDR2 SQIVND (reference sequence).

The V call is TRBV7-9, the J call TRBJ1-2, with D uncertain. This CDR3 is 13 amino acids long. Germline V gene lookup returns CDR1 SEHNR and CDR2 FQNEAQ (reference sequence). With 8 bases removed from V and 5 bases from J, the gap between germline ends came to 15 bases. The CDR3 region is CASPPPEEYGYTF. The DNA of the CDR3 is TGTGCCAGCCCCCCCCCAGAGGAGTATGGCTACACCTTC.

The chain joins TRBV12-5 to TRBJ2-1, with a tentative D call TRBD1 (6 bases). Germline values: CDR1 LGHNT, CDR2 FRNRAP. V dropped 0 bases and J dropped 6 bases, with 12 bases sitting between them. This CDR3 spans 15 amino acids. CDR3 protein: CASGLVLGQSNEQFF. CDR3 nucleotide sequence: TGTGCTAGTGGTTTGGTACTAGGACAGTCCAATGAGCAGTTCTTC.

This chain connects TRBV2 to TRBJ1-1, with D possibly matching TRBD1 (6 bases). CDR1 is SNHLY, CDR2 FYNNEI, per germline. V lost 8 bases, J lost 8 bases, and 18 bases lay in between. The CDR3 has 13 amino acids. The DNA of the CDR3 is TGTGCCAGCTATGCAGGGGTGCACTCGGAAGCTTTCTTT. Amino acids: CASYAGVHSEAFF. The variable domain in full, completed from reference TRBV2 and TRBJ1-1, reads EPEVTQTPSHQVTQMGQEVILRCVPISNHLYFYWYRQILGQKVEFLVSFYNNEISEKSEIFDDQFSVERPDGSNFTLKIRSTKLEDSAMYFCASYAGVHSEAFFGQGTRLTVV.

This rearrangement joins TRBV25-1 to TRBJ1-6, with a possible D match to TRBD1 (6 bases). The CDR3 loop spans 15 amino acids. Looked up from germline, CDR1 is MGHDK and CDR2 is SYGVNS. Trimming pared 8 bases from V and 10 bases from J, leaving 21 bases between. The CDR3 sequence: CASRPAQGTRSPLHF. CDR3 bases: TGTGCCAGCCGCCCCGCACAGGGAACGAGGTCACCCCTCCACTTT.